The subject of this entry is one TCR beta chain. Trimming removed 8 bases at V and 2 bases at J, with 7 bases between. CDR3 size: 11 residues. The germline V gene has CDR1 MDHEN and CDR2 SYDVKM. One entry per CDR3 protein, called by TCRdb with MiXCR from the RT-PCR reads. The table lists 650,000 to 800,000 distinct CDR3 sequences, about 14% of them singletons. Sequencing was done on a sample of memory CD4+ T cells from blood. The sequence derives from a female donor in good health, serving as a healthy control. The chain uses TRBV28 and TRBJ2-7; D is unresolved. The CDR3 is CASPSAYEQYF. In DNA form, the CDR3 reads TGTGCCAGCCCCAGTGCCTACGAGCAGTACTTC.